This T cell receptor (beta chain) was captured by sequencing in a study of CD8 T cells in ankylosing spondylitis. The TCR beta libraries were generated through quantitative 5'-RACE incorporating molecular barcodes. TCRdb re-derived calls from the 5' RACE reads in MiXCR, one entry per CDR3 protein. The sample lists a few hundred thousand distinct CDR3 sequences, around 22% occurring once. This clonotype was counted only a few times. What it binds is unknown. General study findings and limits: Clones tied to disease were said to be significantly enriched in matched ankylosing spondylitis synovial fluid. Ankylosing spondylitis blood appeared to be characterized by a TCR beta motif of eight highly homologous variants. Disease-associated clones were CD8+ and fairly uncommon in peripheral blood. Reactive arthritis synovial fluid and blood previously showed some of these motif variants.

The material sequenced was blood, either unsorted or a sorted T cell fraction (not recorded which). This receptor was taken from a male donor with ankylosing spondylitis.

CDR3 region: CASSGTVLGYTF. CDR3 nucleotide sequence: TGTGCCAGCAGCGGGACAGTGTTGGGCTACACCTTC. The chain combines TRBV2 with TRBJ1-2; 7 bases agree with TRBD1. Germline V CDR1 and CDR2: SNHLY, FYNNEI. The CDR3 is 12 residues long. V lost 6 bases, J lost 8 bases, and 6 bases stayed unmatched.